The sequence of this T cell receptor beta chain was determined in a study of CXCR3-negative and CXCR3-positive naive CD8 T cells. Across the whole study: TRB reads totalled about 140 million, about 1.5 +/- 0.3 million per library.

The study, taken as a whole, reports: For CXCR3-positive naive cells, TRB CDR3s were more hydrophobic than those of CXCR3-negative naive cells.

Every subset of CD8+ T cells was sorted in triplicate at a few hundred thousand cells each. Libraries were UMI-labeled 5' RACE TRB cDNA. TCRdb reprocessed the 5' RACE reads and stores each CDR3 protein as one record, lacking DNA. This listing includes some 150,000 distinct CDR3 sequences. On this clonotype itself: Its antigen is still unknown.

Sequenced sample: naive CXCR3+ CD8+ T cells from blood. Subset reported: CD45RO-CCR7+CD27+CD95- naive CD8+ T cells expressing CXCR3 (TNR3+). This clonotype originated in a human donor in good health. Some clones in this sample may be carry-over from other donors' samples.

The CDR3 here is CSARDPPGHLNTDTQYF. This chain uses TRBV20-1 with TRBJ2-3; lacking DNA, the TRBD1 call made by TCRdb goes unchecked. This CDR3 is built from 17 residues. Germline V gene sequence: CDR1 DFQATT, CDR2 SNEGSKA (reference sequence).